This entry features one TCR beta chain sequence. Its antigen is as yet unknown. The sample comes from a study of T cells in localized non-small cell lung cancer. Assay used: immunoSEQ multiplex PCR; TCRdb lists only in-frame clones, some missing. The sample holds about 130,000 clones, roughly 90% seen once. The study, taken as a whole, reports: Adjacent lung was found to contain a median roughly 50 of the top 100 tumor clones. Longer overall survival associated with higher blood T cell density; shorter survival with higher adjacent-lung clonality.

Specimen: peripheral blood, collected before any cancer treatment. The clonotype originates from a female donor over 55 with stage I lung adenocarcinoma.

In DNA, the CDR3 is TGTGCCAGCATCTCAGGGACAGGTTACCCTCTAGCCAAAAACATTCAGTACTTC. Encoded protein: CASISGTGYPLAKNIQYF. The rearrangement joins TRBV21-1 to TRBJ2-4; the table names TRBD1, a call not compared with the DNA. TRBV21-1 is a pseudogene segment. CDR3 size: 18 residues.